What follows are 11 T cell receptor beta chains derived from one specimen sequenced in a study of T cell responses to AZD1222 COVID-19 vaccine. The method was immunoSEQ multiplex PCR; TCRdb's version includes in-frame clones alone and lacks a portion of them. The sample holds more than 70,000 clones, 87% seen once. The source material was peripheral blood, sampled on day 0 of AZD1222 vaccination. The receptors stem from an adult in good health.

The V and J genes are TRBV19 and TRBJ1-1, with D perhaps TRBD1 (6 bases). The germline CDR1 and CDR2 sequences are LNHDA and SQIVND (reference sequence). The germline V and J ends were trimmed by 3 bases and 5 bases, with 19 bases remaining between them. CDR3 length: 16 residues. The CDR3 bases are TGTGCCAGTAGTATGGTCTCCGCAGGGGTGGATACTGAAGCTTTCTTT. This translates into CASSMVSAGVDTEAFF.

The chain employs TRBV19 and TRBJ1-2; no firm D call. V gave up 2 bases and J gave up 6 bases, with 13 bases separating them. The CDR3 sequence is 14 residues long. From germline, CDR1 is LNHDA and CDR2 SQIVND (reference sequence). The CDR3 sequence is CASSINIQSHGYTF. The CDR3 nucleotides read TGTGCCAGTAGTATAAATATACAGTCCCATGGCTACACCTTC.

This chain joins TRBV14 and TRBJ1-2, with D unclear. There are 13 residues in the CDR3. The V gene lost 0 bases and the J gene lost 7 bases, with 9 bases spanning the gap. Germline V CDR1 and CDR2: SGHDN, FVKESK. The CDR3 bases are TGTGCCAGCAGCCAAGATCGCGGGTTTGGCTACACCTTC. This codes for CASSQDRGFGYTF. Full variable domain (remainder filled in from reference TRBV14 and TRBJ1-2): EAGVTQFPSHSVIEKGQTVTLRCDPISGHDNLYWYRRVMGKEIKFLLHFVKESKQDESGMPNNRFLAERTGGTYSTLKVQPAELEDSGVYFCASSQDRGFGYTFGSGTRLTVV.

This clone was seen a single time. The gene calls are TRBV30 and TRBJ2-7; D might be TRBD1 (7 bases). V was cut by 3 bases and J by 3 bases, with 9 bases left in between. Germline V CDR1 and CDR2: GTSNPN, SVGIG (reference sequence). The CDR3 sequence is 12 residues long. CDR3 sequence: CAWSRGDYEQYF. The CDR3 DNA follows: TGTGCCTGGAGCAGGGGGGACTACGAGCAGTACTTC. The whole variable domain, filled in from reference TRBV30 and TRBJ2-7, reads SQTIHQWPATLVQPVGSPLSLECTVEGTSNPNLYWYRQAAGRGLQLLFYSVGIGQISSEVPQNLSASRPQDRQFILSSKKLLLSDSGFYLCAWSRGDYEQYFGPGTRLTVT.

The rearrangement links TRBV9 to TRBJ2-2; tentatively, D is TRBD1 (6 bases). The CDR3 totals 16 residues. Trimming took 0 bases from V and 2 from J, leaving 11 bases between them. Germline V lookup: CDR1 SGDLS, CDR2 YYNGEE. CDR3 region: CASSVGGQLNTGELFF. In nucleotides, the CDR3 is TGTGCCAGCAGCGTAGGGGGGCAACTAAACACCGGGGAGCTGTTTTTT.

CDR3 sequence reads: CASSGHADTQYF. CDR3 DNA: TGCGCCAGCAGTGGACACGCAGATACGCAGTATTTT. The rearrangement joins TRBV10-1 to TRBJ2-3, with no clear D. CDR1 is WNHNN, CDR2 SYGVQD, per germline (reference sequence). V lost 4 bases and J lost 4, with 6 bases in between. The CDR3 covers 12 residues.

This chain connects TRBV4-1 to TRBJ1-2; a weak D match, TRBD1 (5 bases). Trimming removed 4 bases from V and 1 base from J, with 10 bases in between. The CDR3 is made up of 14 amino acids. Germline-derived CDR1 and CDR2 are MGHRA and YSYEKL. CDR3 sequence (DNA): TGCGCCAGCAGCCGAGGGGATCTTAACTATGGCTACACCTTC. Protein sequence: CASSRGDLNYGYTF.

This clone was picked up a small number of times. The chain's CDR3 is CASRREGLSYNEQFF. CDR3 bases: TGCGCCAGCAGGAGGGAGGGGTTGTCCTACAATGAGCAGTTCTTC. The chain combines TRBV10-2 with TRBJ2-1, with TRBD2 identical over 7 bases. Germline V CDR1 and CDR2: WSHSY, SAAADI. The CDR3 is 15 amino acids. V lost 6 bases to trimming and J lost 1 base; unmatched junction nucleotides: 6.

The chain combines TRBV7-3 with TRBJ2-2, with 10 bases matching TRBD2. The CDR3 is 16 residues long. Germline V gene data show CDR1 as SGHTA and CDR2 as FQGTGA. V lost 5 bases to trimming and J lost 3 bases; unmatched junction nucleotides: 6. The DNA of the CDR3 is TGTGCCAGCAGCGTGCAGAGCGGGAGGGACACCGGGGAGCTGTTTTTT. Translated: CASSVQSGRDTGELFF.

V and J are TRBV27 and TRBJ1-5; maybe TRBD1 (5 bases). The CDR3 covers 15 residues. Germline CDR1 is MNHEY and CDR2 is SMNVEV (reference sequence). Trimming took off 5 bases at V and 3 bases at J, with 14 bases between the two ends. CDR3 nucleotides: TGTGCCAGCAGTGGCAGGGTATCTAACAATCAGCCCCAGCATTTT. This encodes CASSGRVSNNQPQHF.

The chain joins TRBV7-6 to TRBJ1-1; maybe TRBD1 (5 bases). Trimming shortened V by 5 bases and J by 7 bases, and 20 bases separated the two germline ends. Germline V gene sequence: CDR1 SGHVS, CDR2 FNYEAQ. The CDR3 runs to 15 residues. The CDR3 region has the DNA TGTGCCAGCAGCGCCCAACCCGCGGGGCAGCGTGAAGCTTTCTTT. The encoded protein is CASSAQPAGQREAFF.